This T cell receptor beta chain comes out of a study of T-cell reconstitution after alpha-beta-depleted transplantation in children. The authors prepared the TCRbeta library with unique molecular identifiers. TCRdb reprocessed the PCR reads with MiXCR, giving one entry per CDR3 protein. The sample holds over 550,000 distinct CDR3 sequences, 8% to 11% seen once. The CDR3 is made up of 14 amino acids. In germline, CDR1 is MNHNS, CDR2 SASEGT. V dropped 6 bases and J dropped 4; count of bases not matched to a gene: 6. The input for sequencing was PBMCs from the stem cell graft donor, taken from the stem cell graft. The receptor was isolated from a human donor who donated a stem cell graft to a child with acute myeloid leukemia. The chain has TRBV6-1 and TRBJ2-5, with 9 nucleotides matching TRBD1. This CDR3 reads CASRKTGGGETQYF. The CDR3 DNA reads TGTGCCAGCAGAAAGACAGGGGGTGGAGAGACCCAGTACTTC.